This entry lists 18 T cell receptor beta chains sequenced from one sample in a study of T cells in Graves' hyperthyroidism and ophthalmopathy. There were TCR beta CDR3 regions amplified from RNA transcripts. TCR CDR3 underwent first-round RT-PCR with the HTBI primer set. TCRdb re-called the multiplex PCR reads with MiXCR, one entry per CDR3 protein. This table has approximately 690,000 distinct CDR3 sequences, more than 20% appearing once. The source material was blood. These receptors were taken from a man aged 25 to 40 with Graves' ophthalmopathy.

This clonotype occurred a few times. V is TRBV7-3 and J is TRBJ2-3; tentative D call: TRBD2 (5 bases). This CDR3 region has 16 residues. From germline, CDR1 is SGHTA and CDR2 FQGTGA. The V end was cut by 1 base, the J end by 3 bases, with 14 bases between. The CDR3 nucleotides read TGTGCCAGCAGCTTAAGGGGTGGGAGCCGGACAGATACGCAGTATTTT. As protein: CASSLRGGSRTDTQYF.

The sample holds many counts of this clonotype. The V and J genes are TRBV30 and TRBJ1-5; D perhaps matches TRBD1 (5 bases). The CDR3 consists of 13 residues. Germline V CDR1 and CDR2: GTSNPN, SVGIG (reference sequence). V gave up 3 bases and J gave up 7 bases, with 13 bases separating them. The CDR3 sequence is CAWSLGGNQPQHF. DNA for the CDR3: TGTGCCTGGAGCCTCGGGGGTAACCAGCCCCAGCATTTT.

This clonotype was counted ten times or more. The V gene is TRBV7-2, the J gene TRBJ1-2, with D possibly matching TRBD1 (5 bases). CDR3 size: 13 residues. The V and J ends lost 4 bases and 7 bases respectively, with 13 bases between them. Germline V gives CDR1 SGHTA, CDR2 FQGNSA. The CDR3 bases are TGTGCCAGCAGCTCTGGGACTTGGGGTGGCTACACCTTC. It yields the protein CASSSGTWGGYTF.

Remarks on this clonotype: The germline gene is not matched at one end of the junction; a read error may be the cause. This chain uses TRBV5-1 with TRBJ2-5; weak D call: TRBD2 (6 bases). CDR1 and CDR2 (germline): SGHRS, YFSETQ. This CDR3 spans 11 amino acids. CDR3 sequence: CASSLAGSQYF. CDR3 DNA sequence: TGTGCCAGCAGCTTGGCGGGAAGCCAGTACTTC.

This clonotype was detected once. The CDR3 spells CASSLWREIGLTEQFF. The CDR3 region has the DNA TGTGCCAGCAGCTTATGGCGGGAGATAGGGTTAACAGAGCAGTTCTTC. V usage is TRBV7-6 and J usage is TRBJ2-1, with 7 nucleotides matching TRBD2. The CDR3 covers 16 residues. Germline values: CDR1 SGHVS, CDR2 FNYEAQ. J gave up 10 bases and V 2 bases, and 14 bases lay outside the gene matches.

This clonotype has just a few counts. The gene calls are TRBV10-3 and TRBJ2-3; 7 bases are shared with TRBD1. Trimming took 8 bases from V and 0 from J; bases not matched to a gene: 5. This CDR3 is 14 amino acids long. In germline, CDR1 is ENHRY, CDR2 SYGVKD. CDR3 in amino acids: CAIRDSASTDTQYF. The CDR3 region has the DNA TGTGCCATCCGGGACAGTGCTAGCACAGATACGCAGTATTTT.

This clonotype was observed at least ten times. The chain joins TRBV28 to TRBJ2-7; possible D gene TRBD1, 6 bases. V was trimmed by 5 bases and J by 5 bases, leaving 19 bases between them. The CDR3 totals 15 residues. Germline loops: CDR1 MDHEN, CDR2 SYDVKM. The CDR3 nucleotides read TGTGCCAGCAGTCTCCTACCGGGCTGGGGGCACGAGCAGTACTTC. Translating gives CASSLLPGWGHEQYF.

The chain uses TRBV14 and TRBJ2-5; either TRBD1 or TRBD2 may fit D (5 bases each). The CDR3 covers 13 residues. From germline, CDR1 is SGHDN and CDR2 FVKESK. V lost 5 bases and J lost 5, with 12 bases in between. CDR3 in DNA: TGTGCCAGCAGCATCGGGACGTTGGAGACCCAGTACTTC. Encoded protein: CASSIGTLETQYF.

The chain couples TRBV12-3 or TRBV12-4 to TRBJ1-4; maybe TRBD1 (6 bases). The CDR3 loop spans 13 amino acids. Trimming removed 10 bases at V and 5 bases at J, with 14 bases between. CDR3 in amino acids: CATKKGGNEKLFF. DNA of the CDR3: TGTGCCACAAAGAAAGGGGGGAATGAAAAACTGTTTTTT.

The chain couples TRBV6-5 to TRBJ2-7; D is possibly TRBD1 or TRBD2 (6 bases each). Deletions cut 0 bases from V and 0 bases from J, with 24 bases between. CDR3 length: 20 amino acids. Germline-derived CDR1 and CDR2 are MNHEY and SVGAGI. CDR3 sequence reads: CASSYSFSFKGGRSSYEQYF. The CDR3 nucleotides are TGTGCCAGCAGTTACTCCTTCAGTTTTAAAGGGGGGAGGAGCTCCTACGAGCAGTACTTC.

This clonotype came up a few times. The chain carries TRBV10-3 and TRBJ2-1; weak D call: TRBD2 (7 bases). Germline CDR1 ENHRY, CDR2 SYGVKD. The CDR3 runs 15 residues. V shed 4 bases and J shed 5 bases, with 15 bases lying between them. CDR3 residues: CAISGLAGGDNEQFF. CDR3 nucleotide sequence: TGTGCCATCAGTGGACTAGCCGGGGGCGACAATGAGCAGTTCTTC.

In its sample, this clonotype was seen many times. The chain links TRBV6-1 to TRBJ2-7, with 9 bases that match TRBD2. The CDR3 runs to 15 residues. The J segment lost 3 bases and the V segment lost 0 bases, leaving 3 bases of the junction unmatched. In germline, CDR1 is MNHNS, CDR2 SASEGT. CDR3 loop: CASSEAPSGVYEQYF. CDR3 nucleotide sequence: TGTGCCAGCAGTGAAGCCCCTAGCGGGGTCTACGAGCAGTACTTC.

This clonotype has just a few counts. This chain joins TRBV7-9 and TRBJ2-1, with D maybe TRBD1 (6 bases). CDR1 and CDR2 (germline): SEHNR, FQNEAQ (reference sequence). V was pared by 1 base and J by 0 bases, with 22 bases between. The CDR3 runs to 20 residues. Here the CDR3 DNA reads TGTGCCAGCAGCTTAGGGGGACCGGGACACGGAGTAAGCTCCTACAATGAGCAGTTCTTC. This codes for CASSLGGPGHGVSSYNEQFF.

The J gene is TRBJ2-1, the V gene TRBV18; D remains ambiguous. V gave up 0 bases and J gave up 7 bases, with 7 bases separating them. Germline V lookup: CDR1 KGHSH, CDR2 LQKENI. CDR3 size: 13 residues. The CDR3 is CASSPPGQNEQFF. The CDR3 DNA sequence: TGTGCCAGCTCACCACCAGGGCAGAATGAGCAGTTCTTC.

The rearrangement uses TRBV14 and TRBJ2-2; TRBD1 agrees at 9 bases. Germline V gives CDR1 SGHDN, CDR2 FVKESK. V lost 0 bases to trimming and J lost 1 base; unmatched junction nucleotides: 9. This CDR3 is 19 amino acids long. The CDR3 protein is CASSQDSDPGQGNTGELFF. As DNA, the CDR3 is TGTGCCAGCAGCCAAGATAGCGACCCGGGACAGGGGAACACCGGGGAGCTGTTTTTT.

This clonotype was counted ten times or more. V gene TRBV20-1 combines with J gene TRBJ2-1; D gene ambiguous. The length of the CDR3 is 11 residues. V lost 5 bases and J lost 8, with 10 bases in between. Germline CDR1 DFQATT, CDR2 SNEGSKA (reference sequence). In nucleotides, the CDR3 is TGCAGTGCTCGCCCGGGTGATGAGCAGTTCTTC. This encodes CSARPGDEQFF.

This clonotype appeared many times. V and J are TRBV7-2 and TRBJ2-7; D may be TRBD2 (6 bases). CDR1 and CDR2 (germline): SGHTA, FQGNSA. Trimming cost V 5 bases and J 1 base, with 18 bases left between them. This CDR3 has 16 residues. CDR3 nucleotides: TGTGCCAGCAGCCCCCCCGGTAGCGGTAATTCCTACGAGCAGTACTTC. This codes for CASSPPGSGNSYEQYF.

The chain links TRBV28 to TRBJ1-3; no reliable D call. The V end was cut by 3 bases, the J end by 1 base, with 13 bases between. The CDR3 loop spans 16 amino acids. The V gene's germline CDR1 is MDHEN and CDR2 SYDVKM. CDR3 sequence (DNA): TGTGCCAGCAGTTTTCTTCGGACGGCGTCTGGAAACACCATATATTTT. It translates to CASSFLRTASGNTIYF.